This TCR beta chain came from a study of T cell repertoires in cytomegalovirus infection. Study-level background: Through public TCR beta signatures, both CMV infection and matching HLA type were indicated.

General study results and limits: CMV-specific TCR beta clonotypes restricted by HLA-C dominated the ex vivo response.

MiXCR was run by TCRdb on the reads, yielding one entry per CDR3 protein. Here the sample spans around 170,000 distinct CDR3 sequences, about an eighth being singletons. The trim removed 6 bases at V and 0 bases at J, leaving 2 bases unmatched. Germline V gene sequence: CDR1 SGHVS, CDR2 FQNEAQ. The CDR3 is made up of 14 amino acids. This clonotype was observed many times. Its matching antigen is unknown. The chain employs TRBV7-8 and TRBJ1-3; 7 nucleotides line up with TRBD1. The source of this sequence is a human donor in good health (CMV status not recorded). Some clones in this sample may be carry-over from other donors' samples. Source material: PBMCs. The CDR3 reads CASSKGASGNTIYF. In nucleotides, the CDR3 is TGTGCCAGCAGTAAGGGGGCCTCTGGAAACACCATATATTTT.